This TCR beta chain is from a study of shared clonotypes between healthy human individuals (dated by TCRdb to 2018 to 2020). Looking at the study overall: A couple of women and a few men aged 18 to 49 years were included in the cohort. Between about 0.94 and 8.9 billion PBMCs per donor were obtained by leukapheresis. Blood TCR repertoires of 5 or 6 healthy adults were deeply sequenced to estimate repertoire size and the extent of clonotype sharing between individuals. To increase sequencing depth and limit assay-specific biases, TCR repertoire library preparation and sequencing were carried out by different laboratories using diverse techniques. Per donor, three plates each were used for CD4 naive and CD4 memory, two for CD8 naive, and one for CD8 memory. What the study reported, not specific to this receptor: Compared with non-shared clonotypes, clonotypes shared by all four sorted-subset donors had higher generation probabilities. Because the study included a small number of donors, the genetic and exposure-history diversity represented was limited. Pairwise subsampling led to the expectation that sequencing depth would affect the degree of clonotype sharing among donors. Estimated clonotype richness was generally larger for naive than for memory subsets. Across a few donors, approximately 4.6% of naive CD4, over 3% of naive CD8, 2.3% of memory CD4, and approximately 0.4% of memory CD8 clonotypes were shared. Incomplete sequencing was indicated by rarefaction of sorted-subset datasets, despite the large sequencing depth. Only blood was sampled, and tissue TCR repertoires likely differ from those in blood.

The CDR3 starts with the cysteine, ends with the phenylalanine, and has 17 residues. Here the CDR3 DNA is all that survives: 51 bases in frame from base 1. Per the germline V gene, SGHTA is the CDR1 and FQGNSA is the CDR2. The junction shows trimming of 4 bases on V and 6 bases on J, and the gene matches do not reach 12 bases of it. Using the deep immunoSEQ assay, multiplex PCR amplified TCR CDR3 regions from genomic DNA. Extracted genomic DNA from each cell subset was spread evenly across all wells of several immunoSEQ 96-well plates, with each plate serving as a replicate. For sorted subsets, 150 to 250 ng of genomic DNA, equivalent to some 30,000 T cell genomes, went into each replicate PCR. Purified libraries were measured with a Qubit 3.0 fluorometer, size-checked on a Bioanalyzer 2100, and measured again with the KAPA Library Quantification kit. A separate single-read 150-cycle Illumina NextSeq 550 flow cell was used to sequence each immunoSEQ 96-well plate. On the authors' methods: Because only junctional sequences without quality scores were contained in the immunoSEQ output, filtering matching that applied to full-length reads could not be performed. Sequences were annotated with PyIR, a Python wrapper for IgBLAST v1.9, using IMGT germline references to assign V/J genes and CDR3. Any read was removed if the V/J assignment was weak (E-value above 1e-6), the CDR3 was missing, or the read contained stop codons, out-of-frame junctions, or ambiguous translated residues. V3J clonotypes were defined by identical inferred V gene, J gene, and CDR3 amino acid sequence. To compute the percentage overlap between repertoires, the number of shared unique clonotypes was divided by the size of the smaller repertoire. Richness of each repertoire was evaluated using RTK rarefaction, the Chao1 estimator, and Recon v2.1 estimates of unobserved clonotypes. For all TCRbeta clonotypes obtained by the gDNA method from a few donors, generation probabilities were computed with OLGA. TCRdb obtained this table from immuneACCESS and retained in-frame rearrangements with V and J assigned. These tables miss some clones; where compared with another copy, unresolved V genes account for less than half of the shortfall, and the remainder is unexplained. V, J and clone size are taken as reported in that table, and D and trimming were inferred from the DNA itself. The sample table shows 950,000 to 1,100,000 clones, and about 76% are seen once. Roughly 1.4% of the sample rests with the top ten.

Healthy HIV-negative adults with no recently reported acute infections or vaccinations were included as donors. Only Caucasian adults living in Nashville, Tennessee, USA were represented among the donors. CD4+ T cells were enriched by magnetic negative selection, after which naive cells were positively selected on CD45RA and the negative fraction was taken as the memory subset. Blood was obtained by leukapheresis, after which PBMCs were separated by Ficoll-Histopaque density gradient centrifugation and cryopreserved in liquid nitrogen vapor phase. Analytical flow cytometry was used to check the purity and quantity of every magnetically sorted T cell population. Each sorted fraction had its genomic DNA isolated and then quantified by UV absorbance on a Nanodrop 2000c. As regards this clone: No antigen is known for it. Base qualities are not at hand, and no much larger clone is one base apart.

Sequencing input: memory CD4+ T cells sorted from blood. According to the study, the label for this sample's cell subset or site signals: CD45RA-negative fraction. This chain is built from TRBV7-2 and TRBJ2-1; 10 middle bases align to TRBD2. The sequence was collected from a young man in good health. For the CDR3, the sequence is CASSSRASGRGLNEQFF. The DNA is TGTGCCAGCAGCTCCCGGGCAAGCGGGAGGGGGCTCAATGAGCAGTTCTTC.